This passage covers 5 T cell receptor beta chains from one sample sequenced in a study of vaccination and CD4 T cells after COVID-19. Their specific antigens are unknown. The treatment denotes: approximately nine-day PBMC culture with coronavirus spike peptide pools or control peptides (ViraFEST assay). Once obtained from cultured CD4+ T cells, the DNA was sequenced using the Oncomine TCR Beta short-read assay. TCRdb reprocessed the PCR reads with MiXCR, giving one entry per CDR3 protein. The table lists about 27,000 distinct CDR3 sequences, around 60% of them singletons. The sample was CD4+ T cells from blood, cultured in vitro, taken after SARS-CoV-2 vaccination. The source is a human donor who received a COVID-19 vaccine.

The sample holds one count of this clonotype. The V call is TRBV7-9, the J call TRBJ1-6, with 7 positions matching TRBD1. The CDR3 loop spans 15 amino acids. V was pared by 3 bases and J by 7 bases, with 6 bases of the junction left unmatched. The V gene's germline CDR1 is SEHNR and CDR2 FQNEAQ (reference sequence). This chain's CDR3 is CASSFWDSGNSPLHF. As DNA, the CDR3 is TGTGCCAGCAGCTTTTGGGACAGCGGGAATTCACCCCTCCACTTT.

The chain carries TRBV20-1 and TRBJ1-5, with 7 bases aligning to TRBD1. The length of the CDR3 is 15 residues. V shed 3 bases and J 0 bases; nucleotides not matched to a gene: 5. Germline values: CDR1 DFQATT, CDR2 SNEGSKA (reference sequence). The CDR3 loop reads CSARIQGPSNQPQHF. The DNA for the CDR3 is TGCAGTGCTAGGATACAGGGGCCTAGCAATCAGCCCCAGCATTTT.

The chain carries TRBV10-1 and TRBJ2-3, with 7 bases fitting TRBD1. The V and J ends lost 5 bases and 2 bases, in that order; junction bases with no gene match: 16. This CDR3 has 18 amino acids. Germline loops: CDR1 WNHNN, CDR2 SYGVQD (reference sequence). The CDR3: CASSTGTERGTLTDTQYF. The CDR3 DNA reads TGCGCCAGCAGTACCGGGACAGAAAGAGGGACCCTCACAGATACGCAGTATTTT.

The V and J genes are TRBV11-2 and TRBJ2-5; 10 bases fit TRBD1. From germline, CDR1 is SGHAT and CDR2 FQNNGV. The CDR3 runs to 17 residues. The J segment lost 4 bases and the V segment lost 5 bases, leaving 13 bases of the junction unmatched. The CDR3 reads CASSAKDRGRGGETQYF. In DNA, the CDR3 is TGTGCCAGCAGCGCAAAAGACAGGGGGCGCGGAGGAGAGACCCAGTACTTC.

The chain couples TRBV27 to TRBJ2-5, with TRBD1 matching over 8 bases. Germline V gene lookup returns CDR1 MNHEY and CDR2 SMNVEV (reference sequence). The CDR3 sequence is 15 residues long. The V segment lost 6 bases and the J segment 4 bases; nucleotides outside the gene matches: 10. The CDR3 DNA sequence: TGTGCCAGCAGCCCAAACGGACAGGGCAGAGAGACCCAGTACTTC. Amino acids: CASSPNGQGRETQYF.